Listed here are 20 T cell receptor beta chains from one sample, sequenced in a study of CD8 T cells in Susac syndrome (dated 2019 in TCRdb). Library construction relied on the immunoSEQ multiplex PCR assay. RNA was extracted using the RNeasy kit, and roughly 0.5 to 1 microgram was reverse transcribed with random hexamers. The raw public reads went through TCRdb reprocessing: fastp at Q25, MiXCR clone calling, in-frame beta chains kept. Each CDR3 protein appears once, grouped with its most common genes and DNA. A total of 130,000 or so distinct CDR3 sequences appear in this sample, over 95% of them only once. Jointly, the top ten make up roughly 0.14% of the sample. Sequencing was performed on CD4+ T cells from PBMCs. The receptors were sampled from a human donor with Susac syndrome.

V and J are TRBV20-1 and TRBJ1-1; 8 bases match TRBD1. Germline V gives CDR1 DFQATT, CDR2 SNEGSKA (reference sequence). V was clipped by 3 bases and J by 0 bases; unmatched bases: 0. This CDR3 has 13 amino acids. CDR3 region: CSARDRVNTEAFF. CDR3 nucleotide sequence: TGCAGTGCTAGGGACAGGGTGAACACTGAAGCTTTCTTT.

This clonotype was found once. The CDR3 protein is CASGSFYNEQFF. In DNA form, the CDR3 reads TGTGCCAGCGGGAGTTTCTACAATGAGCAGTTCTTC. The chain uses TRBV9 and TRBJ2-1; TRBD2 is a possible D gene (5 bases). Germline CDR1 SGDLS, CDR2 YYNGEE. V shed 7 bases and J shed 3 bases, with 8 bases lying between them. The CDR3 consists of 12 residues.

The chain joins TRBV29-1 to TRBJ2-7; 9 bases align to TRBD1. V shed 5 bases, J shed 7 bases, and the junction held 6 bases outside the gene matches. Germline lookup yields CDR1 SQVTM and CDR2 ANQGSEA. This CDR3 has 12 amino acids. The DNA for the CDR3 is TGCAGCGTTTACAGGGGGCAGGGGGAGCAGTACTTC. Its protein is CSVYRGQGEQYF.

The rearrangement uses TRBV15 and TRBJ1-2; D possibly corresponds to TRBD1 (5 bases). Germline CDR1 is LNHNV and CDR2 is YYDKDF (reference sequence). V was clipped by 5 bases and J by 5 bases, with 21 bases between them. The CDR3 extends over 16 amino acids. The CDR3 region is CATSLQGTGGGYGYTF. Here the CDR3 DNA reads TGTGCCACCAGCCTTCAGGGCACGGGGGGAGGGTATGGCTACACCTTC.

V and J are TRBV28 and TRBJ2-1; 10 bases agree with TRBD2. Germline V gives CDR1 MDHEN, CDR2 SYDVKM. This CDR3 is 19 amino acids long. Unmatched junction bases numbered 15, after V lost 7 bases and J lost 0 bases. CDR3 region: CASNFRLTSGPSSYNEQFF. DNA for the CDR3: TGTGCCAGCAATTTCCGGTTGACTAGCGGGCCGAGCTCCTACAATGAGCAGTTCTTC.

This sequence joins TRBV11-2 and TRBJ2-7; D not certain. The CDR3 spans 14 residues. The V end lost 0 bases, the J end lost 2 bases, and 8 bases lay between the germline ends. Germline V CDR1 and CDR2: SGHAT, FQNNGV. CDR3 sequence reads: CASSLEPSPYEQYF. DNA of the CDR3: TGTGCCAGCAGCTTAGAGCCGAGTCCCTACGAGCAGTACTTC.

CDR3 bases: TGTGCCAGCAGCTTCCCTGCTAGCGGGAGAAACAATGAGCAGTTCTTC. Its protein is CASSFPASGRNNEQFF. This rearrangement joins TRBV7-2 to TRBJ2-1, with 10 positions matching TRBD2. Germline CDR1 SGHTA, CDR2 FQGNSA. With V trimmed by 3 bases and J by 5 bases, 7 bases remained unmatched. The CDR3 has 16 amino acids.

This rearrangement joins TRBV6-1 to TRBJ2-1; TRBD2 matches 9 bases. CDR3 length: 17 amino acids. V was clipped by 5 bases and J by 7 bases; unmatched bases: 15. Germline CDR1 MNHNS, CDR2 SASEGT. CDR3: CASSRLSGTSWENEQFF. CDR3 in DNA: TGTGCCAGCAGTCGCCTTTCCGGGACTAGCTGGGAGAATGAGCAGTTCTTC.

V is TRBV5-6 and J is TRBJ2-5; no clear D. CDR1 SGHDT and CDR2 YYEEEE come from the germline V gene. The CDR3 is made up of 11 amino acids. The V gene lost 2 bases and the J gene lost 8 bases, with 7 bases spanning the gap. CDR3 protein: CASSFSQTQYF. The CDR3 DNA reads TGTGCCAGCAGCTTTAGCCAAACCCAGTACTTC. Using reference TRBV5-6 and TRBJ2-5 for the parts outside the CDR3, the full variable domain is DAGVTQSPTHLIKTRGQQVTLRCSPKSGHDTVSWYQQALGQGPQFIFQYYEEEERQRGNFPDRFSGHQFPNYSSELNVNALLLGDSALYLCASSFSQTQYFGPGTRLLVL.

This chain connects TRBV5-1 to TRBJ2-1, with 8 bases aligning to TRBD2. After removal of 1 base from V and 6 bases from J, the junction contained 9 bases not matched to a gene. Germline V lookup: CDR1 SGHRS, CDR2 YFSETQ. The CDR3 is 16 amino acids. CDR3 amino acids: CASSLIRSGSVNEQFF. The CDR3 nucleotides are TGCGCCAGCAGCTTGATCAGGAGCGGGAGTGTCAATGAGCAGTTCTTC.

The DNA for the CDR3 is TGTGCCAGCAGTGTTAGTGCGAACAACGGTTGGTTCTTC. Translated, it gives CASSVSANNGWFF. This chain connects TRBV2 to TRBJ2-1, with D hard to call. CDR3 length: 13 amino acids. V was pared by 4 bases and J by 15 bases, with 19 bases between. Germline assignment: CDR1 SNHLY and CDR2 FYNNEI.

As DNA, the CDR3 is TGCAGTGCTAGAGATGGTACAGCCTTCGTCCAGTTCTTC. Its protein product is CSARDGTAFVQFF. This rearrangement joins TRBV20-1 to TRBJ2-1, with D hard to call. The germline V gene encodes CDR1 DFQATT and CDR2 SNEGSKA (reference sequence). The CDR3 extends over 13 amino acids. The V gene lost 0 bases and the J gene lost 13 bases, with 16 bases spanning the gap.

The chain has TRBV6-6 and TRBJ2-5; D remains unclear. CDR3 length: 12 residues. Trimming pared 6 bases from V and 3 bases from J, leaving 8 bases between. Looked up from germline, CDR1 is MNHNY and CDR2 is SVGAGI (reference sequence). The CDR3 DNA is TGTGCCAGCAGCTATGCTGAAGAGACCCAGTACTTC. Amino acids: CASSYAEETQYF.

V is TRBV18 and J is TRBJ1-5, with D perhaps TRBD1 (6 bases). V was pared by 5 bases and J by 2 bases, with 10 bases between. This CDR3 contains 14 residues. Germline CDR1 reads KGHSH; CDR2 reads LQKENI. The CDR3 coding sequence is TGTGCCAGCTCAGAGGGGGTGGGCAATCAGCCCCAGCATTTT. Its translation is CASSEGVGNQPQHF.

The chain carries TRBV7-9 and TRBJ1-2; D is possibly TRBD1 (5 bases). CDR3 length: 13 residues. V lost 1 base to trimming and J lost 8 bases, with 11 bases between them. Germline V gene lookup returns CDR1 SEHNR and CDR2 FQNEAQ (reference sequence). CDR3 nucleotides: TGTGCCAGCAGCTTAGGGGGACTCGACGGCTACACCTTC. It specifies CASSLGGLDGYTF.

The rearrangement uses TRBV4-3 and TRBJ2-7; TRBD2 matches 9 bases. Germline values: CDR1 LGHNA, CDR2 YSLEER. With V trimmed by 0 bases and J by 4 bases, 4 bases remained unmatched. This CDR3 has 15 residues. This CDR3 reads CASSQDLREGYEQYF. CDR3 DNA sequence: TGCGCCAGCAGCCAAGATTTGCGGGAGGGGTACGAGCAGTACTTC.

The chain couples TRBV30 to TRBJ2-1; D may be TRBD2 (6 bases). Trimming removed 4 bases at V and 0 bases at J, with 7 bases between. CDR3 size: 13 residues. The germline CDR1 and CDR2 sequences are GTSNPN and SVGIG (reference sequence). The CDR3 is CAWKGGSYNEQFF. The CDR3 DNA sequence: TGTGCCTGGAAGGGAGGCTCCTACAATGAGCAGTTCTTC.

V and J are TRBV20-1 and TRBJ2-1; a weak D match, TRBD2 (7 bases). The CDR3 is 17 residues long. From germline, CDR1 is DFQATT and CDR2 SNEGSKA (reference sequence). Trimming cost V 3 bases and J 6 bases, with 24 bases left between them. The CDR3 nucleotides read TGCAGTGCTAGTCGTAGCGGGCGGAGGGGGGGGATCAATGAGCAGTTCTTC. Translation gives CSASRSGRRGGINEQFF.

CDR3 region: CASSSGPSYNEQFF. CDR3 in DNA: TGTGCCAGCAGCTCGGGACCATCCTACAATGAGCAGTTCTTC. The chain carries TRBV7-9 and TRBJ2-1; D tentatively reads TRBD1 or TRBD2 (5 bases each). The CDR3 runs to 14 residues. Trimming took 4 bases from V and 1 from J, leaving 8 bases between them. CDR1 SEHNR and CDR2 FQNEAQ come from the germline V gene (reference sequence).

This chain uses TRBV12-3 or TRBV12-4 with TRBJ2-5; D remains ambiguous. Trimming cost V 2 bases and J 2 bases, with 6 bases left between them. This CDR3 has 13 amino acids. The CDR3 nucleotides are TGTGCCAGCAGTTTAAGGGTTCAAGAGACCCAGTACTTC. It specifies CASSLRVQETQYF.